These 3 T cell receptor beta chains originate from one sample sequenced in a study of T cell repertoires in cytomegalovirus infection. TCRdb used MiXCR to reprocess the reads, holding one entry per CDR3 protein. This table has 110,000 to 150,000 distinct CDR3 sequences, roughly a third appearing once. For these TCRs, the target antigens are not known. Sequenced here: CD8+ T cells from cultured PBMCs, sampled from culture after CMV antigen stimulation. Every receptor here comes from a human donor in good health (CMV status not recorded). Some clones in this sample may be carry-over from other donors' samples.

In its sample, this clonotype was seen a few times. The chain joins TRBV7-2 to TRBJ1-6; no firm D call. Germline lookup yields CDR1 SGHTA and CDR2 FQGNSA. The CDR3 consists of 16 residues. V was pared by 5 bases and J by 2 bases, with 13 bases between. The CDR3 loop reads CASSPRLMAYNSPLHF. The CDR3, as DNA: TGTGCCAGCAGCCCGCGTTTAATGGCCTATAATTCACCCCTCCACTTT.

This clonotype came up many times. The chain recombines TRBV7-3 with TRBJ2-3, with D perhaps TRBD1 or TRBD2 (5 bases each). Germline CDR1 SGHTA, CDR2 FQGTGA. The ends were cut back, 5 bases at V and 3 bases at J, with 18 bases in the middle. CDR3 length equals 16 residues. CDR3 nucleotides: TGTGCCAGCAGCGCCAGGCAGGAATGGGGGACAGATACGCAGTATTTT. It yields the protein CASSARQEWGTDTQYF. Full variable domain (missing parts from reference TRBV7-3 and TRBJ2-3): GAGVSQTPSNKVTEKGKYVELRCDPISGHTALYWYRQSLGQGPEFLIYFQGTGAADDSGLPNDRFFAVRPEGSVSTLKIQRTERGDSAVYLCASSARQEWGTDTQYFGPGTRLTVL.

V usage is TRBV28 and J usage is TRBJ2-7; D is uncertain. Per germline, CDR1 MDHEN and CDR2 SYDVKM. The CDR3 is 15 residues long. Trimming took 6 bases from V and 3 from J, leaving 18 bases between them. The CDR3: CASRPGSIWLYEQYF. In nucleotides, the CDR3 is TGTGCCAGCAGACCCGGATCGATATGGCTCTACGAGCAGTACTTC. Full variable domain (outside the CDR3, taken from reference TRBV28 and TRBJ2-7): DVKVTQSSRYLVKRTGEKVFLECVQDMDHENMFWYRQDPGLGLRLIYFSYDVKMKEKGDIPEGYSVSREKKERFSLILESASTNQTSMYLCASRPGSIWLYEQYFGPGTRLTVT.